The sequence of this T cell receptor beta chain was determined in a study of identifying expanded T cells in peripheral blood. TCRdb keeps only in-frame clones here, not all; method: immunoSEQ multiplex PCR. The sample has approximately 85,000 clones, approximately 90% seen once. Broader study findings: Variance in clone template counts between roughly 2-week samples significantly increased with total template count across all healthy donors.

During the collection period, no donor immune events like infections were recorded. This CDR3 spans 14 amino acids. Trimming took 9 bases from V and 2 from J, leaving 16 bases between them. CDR1 and CDR2 (germline): ENHRY, SYGVKD. Turning to this clone: Antigen: not known.

This receptor was taken from a person aged 18 to 70 in good health. The source material was blood. J is TRBJ1-2 and V is TRBV10-3; D remains unclear. The CDR3 region is CAIKELGRNYGYTF. In nucleotides, the CDR3 is TGTGCCATTAAAGAACTCGGACGGAACTATGGCTACACCTTC.